A single T cell receptor (beta chain) is shown here with its context. Its target is not known. Primed by a sample-barcoded 5' primer and a J-beta primer mix, a second PCR proceeded for 7 to 11 cycles. TCRdb reanalysed the 5' RACE reads using MiXCR and keeps one entry per CDR3 protein. The sample has about 1.5 million distinct CDR3 sequences, 35% to 45% seen once. This sample stems from a study of blood T cells in healthy people across ages. Germline V lookup: CDR1 SGDLS, CDR2 YYNGEE. There are 15 residues in the CDR3. V was shortened by 3 bases and J by 11 bases, with 23 bases between the two germline ends. Study conclusions and caveats: Long-lived donors carried more naive CD4+ cells and greater diversity than aged donors.

Material for sequencing was blood. The chain has TRBV9 and TRBJ2-5; perhaps D is TRBD1 or TRBD2 (5 bases each). This TCR came from a woman aged 18-30 years in good health. CDR3 sequence reads: CASSGGAAVLNEQYF. CDR3 bases: TGTGCCAGCAGCGGAGGGGCCGCGGTTCTCAATGAGCAGTACTTC.